Shown below are 4 T cell receptor delta chains from a single sample sequenced in a study of gamma delta lymphoproliferative disorders and STAT genes. TCRdb redid clone calling on the multiplex PCR reads using CATT. Here the sample spans about 2,300 delta-chain clones, about 1.5% being singletons. Sequencing used genomic DNA taken from PBMCs of patients and controls. The sample was blood. The receptor source for this set is a human donor in good health.

A remark on this clone: A far larger clone lies a single base away; this is likely a read error. Other DNA sequences from this sample encode an identical CDR3 as well. The chain has TRDV3 and TRDJ1; 11 bases agree with TRDD3. Unmatched junction bases numbered 21, after V lost 5 bases and J lost 7 bases. CDR1 is TVYSNPD and CDR2 is GDNSRS in the germline V gene (reference sequence). This CDR3 contains 17 residues. The CDR3 spells CAPTPSAKYWGIGKLIF. The CDR3 DNA reads as TGTGCCCCAACCCCCTCCGCCAAGTACTGGGGGATAGGTAAACTCATCTTT. The full variable domain, completed using reference TRDV3 and TRDJ1, is CDKVTQSSPDQTVASGSEVVLLCTYDTVYSNPDLFWYRIRPDYSFQFVFYGDNSRSEGADFTQGRFSVKHILTQKAFHLVISPVRTEDSATYYCAPTPSAKYWGIGKLIFGKGTRVTVEP.

This clone has just a few counts. A read error likely explains why the TCRdb protein, taken from a much larger clone, differs from this DNA's translation at residue 14; the protein shown is translated from the DNA. The rearrangement links TRDV2 to TRDJ3; 11 nucleotides align to TRDD3. The CDR3 spans 19 residues. CDR1 GEAIGNYY and CDR2 EKD come from the germline V gene. This CDR3 reads CACDYLGDTTSWDIRQMFF. Here the CDR3 DNA reads TGTGCCTGTGACTACTTGGGGGATACGACCTCCTGGGACATCCGACAGATGTTTTTC.

Details on this clone: A far larger clone is off by one base, so a read error is likely. The CDR3 loop is CARTSYRNWGIRNTDKLTF. CDR3 DNA sequence: TGTGCCCGAACTTCCTACCGGAATTGGGGGATACGCAACACCGATAAACTCACCTTT. The chain uses TRDV3 and TRDJ1; 11 nucleotides align to TRDD3. The CDR3 is 19 residues long. CDR1 is TVYSNPD, CDR2 GDNSRS, per germline (reference sequence).

Comment on this clone: TCRdb's protein, taken from a much larger clone, differs from this DNA's translation at residue 5, likely owing to a read error; the protein displayed comes from the DNA. The V gene is TRDV2, the J gene TRDJ1; the match to TRDD3 covers 10 bases. The CDR3 length is 16 residues. V lost 2 bases to trimming and J lost 0 bases; unmatched junction nucleotides: 5. Germline V CDR1 and CDR2: GEAIGNYY, EKD. The CDR3 loop reads CACDSLGDKNTDKLIF. The DNA of the CDR3 is TGTGCCTGTGACAGCCTGGGGGATAAGAACACCGATAAACTCATCTTT.